These 12 T cell receptor beta chains came from one sample sequenced in a study of OX40 agonist ivuxolimab in advanced cancers. Only in-frame clones appear in the TCRdb table, and some are missing; sequencing was by immunoSEQ multiplex PCR. The data hold approximately 19,000 clones, with about 73% observed a single time. This material consisted of CD4+ or CD8+ T cells sorted from blood, taken in a trial of the OX40 agonist ivuxolimab. These receptors were taken from an adult with an advanced solid tumor such as melanoma, head and neck, liver or kidney cancer.

This chain connects TRBV6-1 to TRBJ2-7, with 8 bases identical to TRBD2. Germline trimming cut 5 bases from V and 0 bases from J; bases unmatched to any gene: 3. Germline loops: CDR1 MNHNS, CDR2 SASEGT. The CDR3 loop spans 14 amino acids. The CDR3 coding sequence is TGTGCCAGCAGTCTGGCGGGAGGCTCCTACGAGCAGTACTTC. This gives the protein CASSLAGGSYEQYF.

This chain uses TRBV25-1 with TRBJ1-5, with 8 bases identical to TRBD1. The CDR3 length is 13 residues. V was clipped by 9 bases and J by 2 bases; unmatched bases: 3. Germline V gives CDR1 MGHDK, CDR2 SYGVNS. This chain's CDR3 is CARSTGGNQPQHF. The CDR3 DNA follows: TGTGCCAGATCGACAGGGGGCAATCAGCCCCAGCATTTT.

This clone occurred a few times. The chain carries TRBV6-1 and TRBJ1-2; D gene uncertain. The CDR3 covers 10 residues. Germline V gene sequence: CDR1 MNHNS, CDR2 SASEGT. Trimming shortened V by 6 bases and J by 7 bases, and 6 bases separated the two germline ends. The CDR3 spells CASSLPGYTF. CDR3 nucleotide sequence: TGTGCCAGCAGCCTCCCTGGCTACACCTTC.

This clone was counted only a few times. This sequence joins TRBV7-2 and TRBJ2-3, with D maybe TRBD1 (6 bases). The germline V gene has CDR1 SGHTA and CDR2 FQGNSA. The V end was cut by 1 base, the J end by 3 bases, with 20 bases between. There are 18 residues in the CDR3. The DNA for the CDR3 is TGTGCCAGCAGCTTAGGGACGTCCGGACCAGGGGTTACAGATACGCAGTATTTT. This codes for CASSLGTSGPGVTDTQYF.

The chain links TRBV28 to TRBJ2-1, with 11 bases identical to TRBD2. The ends lost 2 bases at V and 9 bases at J; junction bases unmatched: 0. The V gene's germline CDR1 is MDHEN and CDR2 SYDVKM. The CDR3 runs 13 residues. In nucleotides, the CDR3 is TGTGCCAGCAGTTTAGGGACTAGCGGTGAGCAGTTCTTC. As protein: CASSLGTSGEQFF.

The rearrangement links TRBV19 to TRBJ2-7; the match to TRBD1 covers 9 bases. From germline, CDR1 is LNHDA and CDR2 SQIVND (reference sequence). The CDR3 length is 16 residues. The trim removed 3 bases at V and 2 bases at J, leaving 8 bases unmatched. CDR3 region: CASSISARQGAYEQYF. The CDR3 DNA reads TGTGCCAGTAGTATCTCGGCTAGACAGGGGGCCTACGAGCAGTACTTC.

This sequence joins TRBV9 and TRBJ2-2; D remains ambiguous. The CDR3 spans 13 residues. Germline loops: CDR1 SGDLS, CDR2 YYNGEE. The ends were cut back, 1 base at V and 2 bases at J, with 3 bases in the middle. The CDR3 DNA sequence: TGTGCCAGCAGCGTAATCAACACCGGGGAGCTGTTTTTT. It codes for CASSVINTGELFF.

Concerning this clone itself: A read error may account for a junction end that differs from germline. The sample carries other DNA sequences with the same CDR3. This chain uses TRBV13 with TRBJ2-7, with TRBD2 identical over 9 bases. Germline values: CDR1 PRHDT, CDR2 FYEKMQ (reference sequence). This CDR3 is 15 amino acids long. The CDR3 nucleotides read TGTGCCAGTAGCTTAGTAGCGGGGGCCCCCTACGAGCAGTACTTC. As protein: CASSLVAGAPYEQYF.

This clone was counted only a few times. J is TRBJ2-3 and V is TRBV4-1; D remains ambiguous. The CDR3 is 17 amino acids. The germline CDR1 and CDR2 sequences are MGHRA and YSYEKL. V dropped 2 bases and J dropped 0 bases, with 15 bases sitting between them. In DNA, the CDR3 is TGCGCCAGCAGCCAATTCCCCCTGCCACAGAGCACAGATACGCAGTATTTT. Translated, it gives CASSQFPLPQSTDTQYF.

The chain carries TRBV6-6 and TRBJ2-3; TRBD2 matches 9 bases. The CDR3 runs 15 residues. V shed 1 base and J 1 base; nucleotides not matched to a gene: 0. Germline V lookup: CDR1 MNHNY, CDR2 SVGAGI (reference sequence). DNA of the CDR3: TGTGCCAGCAGTTACTTAGCGGGAGGCACAGATACGCAGTATTTT. It specifies CASSYLAGGTDTQYF.

The chain has TRBV7-9 and TRBJ2-3, with D perhaps matching TRBD1 or TRBD2 (5 bases each). The V end was cut by 3 bases, the J end by 6 bases, with 10 bases between. This CDR3 spans 13 amino acids. Germline V lookup: CDR1 SEHNR, CDR2 FQNEAQ (reference sequence). The CDR3 here is CASSFRDADTQYF. In nucleotides, the CDR3 is TGTGCCAGCAGCTTCAGGGACGCGGATACGCAGTATTTT.

The J gene is TRBJ1-3, the V gene TRBV11-1; no clear D. The germline CDR1 and CDR2 sequences are SGHAT and FQDESV (reference sequence). This CDR3 has 16 residues. Trimming removed 4 bases from V and 0 bases from J, with 13 bases in between. The CDR3: CASSSDLGFSGNTIYF. The CDR3 DNA reads as TGTGCCAGCAGCTCCGACCTGGGGTTCTCTGGAAACACCATATATTTT.